The entry that follows covers one T cell receptor beta chain sequence. What it recognizes is unknown. At one end the junction does not follow the germline gene, possibly because of a read error. Germline V gives CDR1 MNHEY, CDR2 SVGEGT. This CDR3 contains 15 residues. The entry originates in a study of T cell repertoires in cytomegalovirus infection. Study-level information: Recently identified HLA-C-restricted CMV epitopes were among the peptides used. From public TCR beta signatures came an indication of both CMV infection and matching HLA type.

From the reads, TCRdb called clonotypes with MiXCR, one entry per CDR3 protein. The data contain some 800,000 distinct CDR3 sequences, roughly 29% of them singletons. The chain links TRBV6-2 or TRBV6-3 to TRBJ1-6, with unresolved D. The receptor's source is a human donor in good health (CMV status not recorded). Some clones in this sample may be carry-over from other donors' samples. Here the sequenced sample was cultured CD8+ T cells from PBMCs, taken from culture after CMV antigen stimulation. The CDR3 loop is CPSSLESSYNSPLHF. CDR3 nucleotide sequence: TGTCCCAGCAGTCTCGAAAGCTCCTATAATTCACCCCTCCACTTT.